Reported below is one T cell receptor beta chain. Antigen specificity is unknown. This sample was taken from a study of cytomegalovirus exposure and HLA in healthy donors. Regarding the study as a whole: There were reportedly fewer N-insertions in an Asian-associated ancestry cluster than the approximately 670-donor mean, in a later analysis. Sequences of the TCR beta chain were said to predict the HLA-A and HLA-B alleles of most subjects accurately. In a later analysis, V- and J-gene trimming of beta chains associated with a DCLRE1C missense variant, replicated independently. As a later analysis revealed, most CMV-associated TCR beta chains appeared HLA-restricted.

Trimming left V 0 bases short and J 0 bases short, with 12 bases between. This CDR3 region has 16 residues. Germline V gives CDR1 SGHRS, CDR2 YFSETQ. Vbeta (60) and Jbeta (13) primers were used in the PCR. Libraries were prepared by immunoSEQ multiplex PCR; TCRdb keeps only in-frame clonotypes and omits some of them. The data show under 200,000 clones, roughly 80% seen once. This rearrangement joins TRBV5-1 to TRBJ1-1, with D tentatively TRBD1 (5 bases). This sequence was found in a female donor in good health and CMV-seronegative. Sample: PBMCs. CDR3 protein: CASSLATGLMNTEAFF. The DNA of the CDR3 is TGCGCCAGCAGCTTGGCAACAGGTCTGATGAACACTGAAGCTTTCTTT.